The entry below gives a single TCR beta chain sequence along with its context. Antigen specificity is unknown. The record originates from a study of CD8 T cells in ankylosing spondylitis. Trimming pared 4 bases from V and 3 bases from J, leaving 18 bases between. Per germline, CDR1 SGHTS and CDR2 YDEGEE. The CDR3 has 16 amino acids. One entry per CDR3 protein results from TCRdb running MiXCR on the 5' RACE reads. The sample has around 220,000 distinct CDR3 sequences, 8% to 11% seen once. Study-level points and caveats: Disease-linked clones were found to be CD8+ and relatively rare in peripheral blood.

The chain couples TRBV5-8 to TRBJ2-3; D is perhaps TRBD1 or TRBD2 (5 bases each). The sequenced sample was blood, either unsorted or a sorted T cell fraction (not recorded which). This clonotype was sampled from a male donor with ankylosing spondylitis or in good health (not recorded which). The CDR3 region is CASSTDRDGVTDTQYF. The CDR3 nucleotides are TGTGCCAGCAGCACGGACCGGGACGGAGTTACAGATACGCAGTATTTT.